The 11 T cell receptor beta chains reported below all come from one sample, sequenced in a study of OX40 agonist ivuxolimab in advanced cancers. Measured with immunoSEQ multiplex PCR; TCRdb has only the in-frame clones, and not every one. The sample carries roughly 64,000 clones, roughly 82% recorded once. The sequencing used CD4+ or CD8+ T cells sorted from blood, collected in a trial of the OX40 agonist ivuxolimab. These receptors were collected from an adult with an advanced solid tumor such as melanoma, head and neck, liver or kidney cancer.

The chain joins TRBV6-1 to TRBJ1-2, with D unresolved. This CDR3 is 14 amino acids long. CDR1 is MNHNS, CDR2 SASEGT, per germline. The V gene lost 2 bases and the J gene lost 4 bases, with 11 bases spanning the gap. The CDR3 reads CASSESYGPYGYTF. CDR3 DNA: TGTGCCAGCAGTGAATCGTACGGACCCTATGGCTACACCTTC.

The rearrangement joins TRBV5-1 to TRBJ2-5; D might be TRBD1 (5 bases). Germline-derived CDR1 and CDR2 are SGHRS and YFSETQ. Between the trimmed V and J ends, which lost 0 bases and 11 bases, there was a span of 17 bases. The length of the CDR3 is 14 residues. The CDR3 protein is CASSLAEQDLEQYF. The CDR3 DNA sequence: TGCGCCAGCAGCTTGGCCGAACAGGACCTTGAGCAGTACTTC.

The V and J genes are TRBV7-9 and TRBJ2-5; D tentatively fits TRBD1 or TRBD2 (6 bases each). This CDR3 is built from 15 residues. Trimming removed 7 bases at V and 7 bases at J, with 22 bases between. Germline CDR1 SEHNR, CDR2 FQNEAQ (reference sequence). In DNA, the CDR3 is TGTGCCAGCACCACGCTGAGGGGGGAGTCGGGGACCCAGTACTTC. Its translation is CASTTLRGESGTQYF.

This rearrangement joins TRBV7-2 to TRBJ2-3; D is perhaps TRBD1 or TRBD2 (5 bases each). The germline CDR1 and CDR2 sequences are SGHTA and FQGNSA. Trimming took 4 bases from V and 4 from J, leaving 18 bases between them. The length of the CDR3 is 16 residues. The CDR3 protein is CASSSAGTVQADTQYF. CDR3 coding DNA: TGTGCCAGCAGCTCGGCCGGGACCGTACAAGCAGATACGCAGTATTTT.

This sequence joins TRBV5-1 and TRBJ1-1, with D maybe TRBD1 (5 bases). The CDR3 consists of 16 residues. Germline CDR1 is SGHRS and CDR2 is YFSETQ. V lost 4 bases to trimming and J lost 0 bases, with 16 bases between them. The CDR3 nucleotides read TGCGCCAGCAGCCCCCGGACATATGGGCTGAACACTGAAGCTTTCTTT. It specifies CASSPRTYGLNTEAFF.

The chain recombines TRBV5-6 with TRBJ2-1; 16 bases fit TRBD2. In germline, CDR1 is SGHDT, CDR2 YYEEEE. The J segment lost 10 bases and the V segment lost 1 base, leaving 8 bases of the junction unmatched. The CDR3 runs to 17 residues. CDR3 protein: CASSLWPGLAGGIEQFF. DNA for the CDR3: TGTGCCAGCAGCTTGTGGCCGGGACTAGCGGGAGGGATAGAGCAGTTCTTC. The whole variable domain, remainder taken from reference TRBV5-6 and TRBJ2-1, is DAGVTQSPTHLIKTRGQQVTLRCSPKSGHDTVSWYQQALGQGPQFIFQYYEEEERQRGNFPDRFSGHQFPNYSSELNVNALLLGDSALYLCASSLWPGLAGGIEQFFGPGTRLTVL.

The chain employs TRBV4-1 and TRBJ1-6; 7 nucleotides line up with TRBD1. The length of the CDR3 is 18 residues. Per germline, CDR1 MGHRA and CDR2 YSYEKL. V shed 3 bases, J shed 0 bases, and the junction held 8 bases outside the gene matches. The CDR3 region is CASSQDDRASSYNSPLHF. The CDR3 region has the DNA TGCGCCAGCAGCCAGGACGACAGGGCAAGCTCCTATAATTCACCCCTCCACTTT.

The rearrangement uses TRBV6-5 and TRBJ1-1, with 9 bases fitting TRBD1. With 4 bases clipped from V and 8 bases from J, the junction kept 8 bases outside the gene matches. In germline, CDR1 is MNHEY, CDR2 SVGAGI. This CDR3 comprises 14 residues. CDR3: CASSSTGGPREAFF. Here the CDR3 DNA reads TGTGCCAGCAGTTCGACAGGGGGACCCAGGGAAGCTTTCTTT.

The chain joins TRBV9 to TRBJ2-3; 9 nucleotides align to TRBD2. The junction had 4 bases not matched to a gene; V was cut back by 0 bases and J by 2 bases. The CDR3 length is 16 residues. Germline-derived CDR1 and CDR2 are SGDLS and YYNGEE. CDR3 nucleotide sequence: TGTGCCAGCAGCGTAGGGCTAGCGGGGTTCACAGATACGCAGTATTTT. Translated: CASSVGLAGFTDTQYF.

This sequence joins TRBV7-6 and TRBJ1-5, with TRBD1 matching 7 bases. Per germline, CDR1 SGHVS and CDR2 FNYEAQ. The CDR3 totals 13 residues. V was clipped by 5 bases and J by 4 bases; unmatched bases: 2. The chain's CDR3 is CASSVQGNQPQHF. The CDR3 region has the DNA TGTGCCAGCAGCGTACAGGGGAATCAGCCCCAGCATTTT.

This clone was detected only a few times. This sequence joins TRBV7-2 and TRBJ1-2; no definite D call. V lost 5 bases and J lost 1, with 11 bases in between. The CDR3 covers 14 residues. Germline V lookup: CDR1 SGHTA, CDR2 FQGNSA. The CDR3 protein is CASSEQRNNYGYTF. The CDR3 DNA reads TGTGCCAGCAGCGAGCAACGGAATAACTATGGCTACACCTTC.